Below, 6 T cell receptor beta chains from the same sample are listed, as sequenced in a study of T cells after yellow fever vaccination. Each CDR3 protein gets one entry after TCRdb re-called the 5' RACE reads with MiXCR. The data hold tens of thousands of distinct CDR3 sequences, with about 6.6% observed a single time. Material: CD8+ T cells sorted from PBMCs, obtained less than 6 days after the first yellow fever vaccination. The receptors here all came from a man aged 18 to 35 who received the YFV17D yellow fever vaccine.

This clonotype was seen many times. J is TRBJ1-1 and V is TRBV20-1, with D unresolved. This CDR3 contains 11 residues. V gave up 6 bases and J gave up 7 bases, with 12 bases separating them. The V gene's germline CDR1 is DFQATT and CDR2 SNEGSKA (reference sequence). This CDR3 is CSARKGLEAFF. The CDR3 DNA follows: TGCAGTGCCCGAAAGGGCCTTGAAGCTTTCTTT.

J is TRBJ2-1 and V is TRBV7-9; no definite D call. The CDR3 is 17 residues long. Germline V lookup: CDR1 SEHNR, CDR2 FQNEAQ (reference sequence). V lost 4 bases to trimming and J lost 7 bases, with 23 bases between them. The CDR3 coding sequence is TGTGCCAGCAGCTATCCGCCCCAGGTCCGATCCATTAATGAGCAGTTCTTC. This gives the protein CASSYPPQVRSINEQFF.

The chain links TRBV10-3 to TRBJ2-5, with 8 bases matching TRBD1. Germline V gene lookup returns CDR1 ENHRY and CDR2 SYGVKD. The V segment lost 9 bases and the J segment 2 bases; nucleotides outside the gene matches: 5. The CDR3 extends over 13 amino acids. The DNA for the CDR3 is TGTGCCATAGGGACAGGCCAGCAAGAGACCCAGTACTTC. This codes for CAIGTGQQETQYF.

This clonotype has only a few counts. This chain links TRBV4-1 with TRBJ2-1; no definite D call. Trimming took off 0 bases at V and 3 bases at J, with 12 bases between the two ends. Looked up from germline, CDR1 is MGHRA and CDR2 is YSYEKL. CDR3 length: 16 residues. As DNA, the CDR3 is TGCGCCAGCAGCCAAGATCAGCCTTTCCTCTACAATGAGCAGTTCTTC. Protein product: CASSQDQPFLYNEQFF.

This chain connects TRBV12-3 or TRBV12-4 to TRBJ2-7; 9 bases are shared with TRBD1. The CDR3 covers 19 residues. Unmatched junction bases numbered 17, after V lost 3 bases and J lost 2 bases. Written as DNA, the CDR3 is TGTGCCAGCAGTTTTTCCCCCGGGACAGGGCAGTCCGCCCCCTACGAGCAGTACTTC. Its protein product is CASSFSPGTGQSAPYEQYF.

The chain recombines TRBV11-2 with TRBJ2-3, with 16 positions matching TRBD2. The ends lost 7 bases at V and 6 bases at J; junction bases unmatched: 16. The CDR3 totals 19 residues. Germline loops: CDR1 SGHAT, CDR2 FQNNGV. The CDR3 DNA sequence: TGTGCCAGCAACCACGGGACTAGCGGGGGGGCCGCATTGGTCGATACGCAGTATTTT. Translated: CASNHGTSGGAALVDTQYF.